This passage covers 14 T cell receptor beta chains from one sample sequenced in a study of cytomegalovirus exposure and HLA in healthy donors. Researchers ran the PCR with 60 Vbeta and 13 Jbeta primers. Profiled with immunoSEQ multiplex PCR; TCRdb holds only in-frame clones, not every one. Recorded for this sample: 200,000 to 250,000 clones. Input material: PBMCs. All receptors derive from a young woman in good health and CMV-seropositive.

The chain has TRBV9 and TRBJ2-1; D ambiguous. The V and J ends lost 0 bases and 2 bases respectively, with 15 bases between them. The CDR3 contains 17 residues. Germline V gene data show CDR1 as SGDLS and CDR2 as YYNGEE. The CDR3 bases are TGTGCCAGCAGCGTAGGAGTGTCCCGGGTGACCTACAATGAGCAGTTCTTC. Protein sequence: CASSVGVSRVTYNEQFF.

The chain has TRBV10-3 and TRBJ1-1, with 9 positions matching TRBD1. With 6 bases clipped from V and 3 bases from J, the junction kept 11 bases outside the gene matches. Germline CDR1 is ENHRY and CDR2 is SYGVKD. This CDR3 comprises 16 residues. The CDR3 nucleotides read TGTGCCATCAGACTCGGGACAGGGATGGGGGACACTGAAGCTTTCTTT. Its translation is CAIRLGTGMGDTEAFF.

This sequence joins TRBV14 and TRBJ1-2, with D unresolved. The CDR3 spans 14 residues. Germline V gene data show CDR1 as SGHDN and CDR2 as FVKESK. V was pared by 1 base and J by 8 bases, with 14 bases between. CDR3: CASSQVLSGLGYTF. In nucleotides, the CDR3 is TGTGCCAGCAGCCAAGTCTTATCGGGTTTAGGCTACACCTTC.

The rearrangement links TRBV6-5 to TRBJ2-7, with TRBD1 identical over 7 bases. The germline V gene has CDR1 MNHEY and CDR2 SVGAGI. The trim removed 6 bases at V and 6 bases at J, leaving 11 bases unmatched. The CDR3 runs 14 residues. Here the CDR3 reads CASRSGTVFSEQYF. In nucleotides, the CDR3 is TGTGCCAGCAGGTCCGGGACAGTCTTCTCCGAGCAGTACTTC.

The chain recombines TRBV5-8 with TRBJ1-2; possible D gene TRBD1, 5 bases. The CDR3 runs 14 residues. The V and J ends lost 4 bases and 7 bases respectively, with 17 bases between them. Germline V gene sequence: CDR1 SGHTS, CDR2 YDEGEE. The CDR3 is CASSPRERDAGYTF. The CDR3 DNA sequence: TGTGCCAGCAGCCCCAGGGAACGTGACGCTGGCTACACCTTC.

V gene TRBV5-4 combines with J gene TRBJ1-1, with D possibly being TRBD1 (6 bases). The CDR3 totals 15 residues. The V end lost 4 bases, the J end lost 2 bases, and 15 bases lay between the germline ends. In germline, CDR1 is SGHNT, CDR2 YYREEE (reference sequence). The CDR3 nucleotides read TGTGCCAGCAGCCCGCCGGGGACAAGAAACACTGAAGCTTTCTTT. It encodes CASSPPGTRNTEAFF.

This sequence joins TRBV4-1 and TRBJ2-3; maybe TRBD2 (5 bases). Germline V gene sequence: CDR1 MGHRA, CDR2 YSYEKL. The V end lost 0 bases, the J end lost 1 base, and 11 bases lay between the germline ends. The CDR3 is 16 amino acids. The DNA for the CDR3 is TGCGCCAGCAGCCAAGATCCCGCGGGCCGCACAGATACGCAGTATTTT. This sequence encodes CASSQDPAGRTDTQYF.

The rearrangement uses TRBV28 and TRBJ2-7; D unresolved. The CDR3 runs to 14 residues. V lost 4 bases and J 1 base, leaving 11 bases between the germline ends. Germline values: CDR1 MDHEN, CDR2 SYDVKM. The DNA for the CDR3 is TGTGCCAGCAGTTCAATAGCTTTGTCCTACGAGCAGTACTTC. It yields the protein CASSSIALSYEQYF.

The chain uses TRBV7-2 and TRBJ1-5, with 9 bases lining up with TRBD1. Germline V gene lookup returns CDR1 SGHTA and CDR2 FQGNSA. The CDR3 is made up of 14 amino acids. The V and J ends lost 5 bases and 6 bases, in that order; junction bases with no gene match: 5. The CDR3 here is CASSGTGSFQPQHF. For the CDR3, the DNA is TGTGCCAGCAGCGGGACAGGGAGCTTTCAGCCCCAGCATTTT.

This chain uses TRBV19 with TRBJ2-3; D uncertain. Trimming removed 3 bases at V and 3 bases at J, with 4 bases between. Germline V gene sequence: CDR1 LNHDA, CDR2 SQIVND (reference sequence). The CDR3 loop spans 12 amino acids. CDR3 in DNA: TGTGCCAGTAGTATCGGGACAGATACGCAGTATTTT. Protein sequence: CASSIGTDTQYF.

J is TRBJ1-4 and V is TRBV4-1; perhaps TRBD1 as D (5 bases). The CDR3 has 19 amino acids. Per germline, CDR1 MGHRA and CDR2 YSYEKL. The V and J ends lost 0 bases and 8 bases respectively, with 25 bases between them. DNA for the CDR3: TGCGCCAGCAGCCAAGATCCATCTTCGGCAGGGCACGCAGGAGAAAAACTGTTTTTT. This translates into CASSQDPSSAGHAGEKLFF.

V and J are TRBV2 and TRBJ1-2; 7 nucleotides agree with TRBD1. Unmatched junction bases numbered 4, after V lost 2 bases and J lost 4 bases. Germline V lookup: CDR1 SNHLY, CDR2 FYNNEI. The length of the CDR3 is 14 residues. The CDR3 loop reads CASSEQGVGYGYTF. The DNA of the CDR3 is TGTGCCAGCAGTGAACAGGGGGTGGGCTATGGCTACACCTTC.

The V gene is TRBV9, the J gene TRBJ1-1, with a tentative D call TRBD1 (5 bases). CDR1 is SGDLS, CDR2 YYNGEE, per germline. CDR3 length: 15 amino acids. V was trimmed by 4 bases and J by 5 bases, leaving 18 bases between them. The CDR3 sequence is CASSSRGGTGTEAFF. The CDR3 DNA reads TGTGCCAGCAGCTCCCGCGGGGGAACGGGGACTGAAGCTTTCTTT.

The chain couples TRBV18 to TRBJ2-7; 7 bases are a match to TRBD1. In germline, CDR1 is KGHSH, CDR2 LQKENI. V shed 3 bases, J shed 1 base, and the junction held 0 bases outside the gene matches. This CDR3 comprises 13 residues. CDR3 protein: CASSPGQSYEQYF. The CDR3 DNA is TGTGCCAGCTCACCGGGACAGTCCTACGAGCAGTACTTC.